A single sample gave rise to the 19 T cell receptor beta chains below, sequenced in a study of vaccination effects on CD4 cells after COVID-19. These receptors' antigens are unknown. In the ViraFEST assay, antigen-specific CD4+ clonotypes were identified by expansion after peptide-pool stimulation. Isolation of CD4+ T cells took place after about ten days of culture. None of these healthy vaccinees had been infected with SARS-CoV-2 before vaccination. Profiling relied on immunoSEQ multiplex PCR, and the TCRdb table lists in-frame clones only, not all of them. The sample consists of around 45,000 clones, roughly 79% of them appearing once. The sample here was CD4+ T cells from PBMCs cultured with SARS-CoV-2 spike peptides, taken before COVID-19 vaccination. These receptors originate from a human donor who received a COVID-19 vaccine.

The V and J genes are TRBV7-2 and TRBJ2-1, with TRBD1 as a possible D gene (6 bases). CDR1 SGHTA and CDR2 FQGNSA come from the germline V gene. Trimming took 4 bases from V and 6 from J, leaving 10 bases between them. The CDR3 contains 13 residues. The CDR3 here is CASSSRGGNEQFF. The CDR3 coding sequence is TGTGCCAGCAGCTCCAGGGGTGGCAATGAGCAGTTCTTC.

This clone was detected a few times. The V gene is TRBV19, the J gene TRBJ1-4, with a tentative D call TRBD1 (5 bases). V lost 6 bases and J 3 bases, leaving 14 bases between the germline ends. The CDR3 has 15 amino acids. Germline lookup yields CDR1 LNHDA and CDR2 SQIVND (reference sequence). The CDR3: CASREQGGPNEKLFF. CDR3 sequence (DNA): TGTGCCAGTAGGGAGCAGGGAGGGCCTAATGAAAAACTGTTTTTT.

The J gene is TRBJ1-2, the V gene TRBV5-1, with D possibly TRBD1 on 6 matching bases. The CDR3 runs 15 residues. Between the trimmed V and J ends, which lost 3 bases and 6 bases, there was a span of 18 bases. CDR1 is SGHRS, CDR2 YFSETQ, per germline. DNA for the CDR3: TGCGCCAGCAGCTCTCGGCGGGACAAAATCGATGGCTACACCTTC. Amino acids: CASSSRRDKIDGYTF.

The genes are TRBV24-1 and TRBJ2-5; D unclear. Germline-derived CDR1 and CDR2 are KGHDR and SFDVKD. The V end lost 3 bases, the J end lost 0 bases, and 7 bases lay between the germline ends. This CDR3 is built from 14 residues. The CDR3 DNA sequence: TGTGCCACCAGTGATCCCGGGCACCAAGAGACCCAGTACTTC. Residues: CATSDPGHQETQYF.

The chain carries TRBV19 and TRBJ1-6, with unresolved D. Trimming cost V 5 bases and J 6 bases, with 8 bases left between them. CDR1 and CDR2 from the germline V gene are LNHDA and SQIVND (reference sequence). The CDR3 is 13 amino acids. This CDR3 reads CASSRTGNSPLHF. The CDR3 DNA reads TGTGCCAGTAGTCGGACGGGTAATTCACCCCTCCACTTT.

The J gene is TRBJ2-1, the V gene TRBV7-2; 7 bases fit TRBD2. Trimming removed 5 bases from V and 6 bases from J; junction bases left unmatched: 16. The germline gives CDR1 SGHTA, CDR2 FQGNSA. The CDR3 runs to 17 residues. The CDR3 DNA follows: TGTGCCAGCAGCCCGCCCGGGGGGACTCCGGATGGCAATGAGCAGTTCTTC. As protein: CASSPPGGTPDGNEQFF.

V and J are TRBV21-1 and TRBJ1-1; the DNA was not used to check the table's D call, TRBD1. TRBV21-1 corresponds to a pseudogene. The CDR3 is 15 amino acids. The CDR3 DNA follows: TGTGCCAGCAGCGCCGGGCAGGGGTTCAACACTGAAGCTTTCTTT. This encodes CASSAGQGFNTEAFF.

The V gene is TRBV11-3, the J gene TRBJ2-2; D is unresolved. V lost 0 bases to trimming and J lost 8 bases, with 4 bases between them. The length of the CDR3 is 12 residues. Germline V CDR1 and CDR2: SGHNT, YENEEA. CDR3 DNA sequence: TGTGCCAGCAGCTTAGATCGGGGGGAGCTGTTTTTT. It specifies CASSLDRGELFF. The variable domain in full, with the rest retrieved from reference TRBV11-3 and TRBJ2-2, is EAGVVQSPRYKIIEKKQPVAFWCNPISGHNTLYWYLQNLGQGPELLIRYENEEAVDDSQLPKDRFSAERLKGVDSTLKIQPAELGDSAVYLCASSLDRGELFFGEGSRLTVL.

The DNA of the CDR3 is TGTGCCAGCAGCTTCGGCGGAGCAAATGTCTACGAGCAGTACGTC. Its protein product is CASSFGGANVYEQYV. The chain recombines TRBV5-5 with TRBJ2-7; D is uncertain. CDR1 is SGHKS, CDR2 YYEKEE, per germline (reference sequence). The CDR3 runs 15 residues. V gave up 2 bases and J gave up 3 bases, with 15 bases separating them.

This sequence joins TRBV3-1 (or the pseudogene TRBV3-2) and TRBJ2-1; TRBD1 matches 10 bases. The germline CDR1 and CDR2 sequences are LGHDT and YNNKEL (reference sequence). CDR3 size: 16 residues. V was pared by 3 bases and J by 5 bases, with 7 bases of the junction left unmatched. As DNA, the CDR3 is TGTGCCAGCAGCCAGCGGGACAGGGGAGCTCACAATGAGCAGTTCTTC. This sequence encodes CASSQRDRGAHNEQFF.

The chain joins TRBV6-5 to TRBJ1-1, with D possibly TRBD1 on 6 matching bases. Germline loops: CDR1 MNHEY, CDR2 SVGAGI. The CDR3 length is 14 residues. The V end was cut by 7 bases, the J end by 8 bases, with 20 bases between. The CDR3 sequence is CASTPAGGREEAFF. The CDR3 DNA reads TGTGCCAGCACCCCCGCCGGGGGCCGGGAAGAAGCTTTCTTT.

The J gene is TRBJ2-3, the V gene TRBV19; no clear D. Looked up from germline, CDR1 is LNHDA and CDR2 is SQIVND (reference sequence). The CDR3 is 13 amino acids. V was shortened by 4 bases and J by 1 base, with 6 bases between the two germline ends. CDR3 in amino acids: CASSRGGTDTQYF. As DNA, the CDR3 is TGTGCCAGTAGTAGAGGCGGCACAGATACGCAGTATTTT. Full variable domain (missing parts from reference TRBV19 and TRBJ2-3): DGGITQSPKYLFRKEGQNVTLSCEQNLNHDAMYWYRQDPGQGLRLIYYSQIVNDFQKGDIAEGYSVSREKKESFPLTVTSAQKNPTAFYLCASSRGGTDTQYFGPGTRLTVL.

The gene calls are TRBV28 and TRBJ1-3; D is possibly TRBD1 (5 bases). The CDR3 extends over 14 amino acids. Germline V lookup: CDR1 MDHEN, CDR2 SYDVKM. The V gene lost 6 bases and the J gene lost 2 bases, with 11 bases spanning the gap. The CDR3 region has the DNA TGTGCCAGCAGCCTTAGGACAACTGGAAACACCATATATTTT. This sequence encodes CASSLRTTGNTIYF.

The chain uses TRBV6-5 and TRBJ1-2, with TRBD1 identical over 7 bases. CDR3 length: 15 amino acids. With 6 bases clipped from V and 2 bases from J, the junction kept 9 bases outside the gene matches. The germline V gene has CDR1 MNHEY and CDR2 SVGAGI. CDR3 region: CASRKIQGKNYGYTF. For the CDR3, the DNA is TGTGCCAGCAGAAAGATACAGGGGAAAAACTATGGCTACACCTTC.

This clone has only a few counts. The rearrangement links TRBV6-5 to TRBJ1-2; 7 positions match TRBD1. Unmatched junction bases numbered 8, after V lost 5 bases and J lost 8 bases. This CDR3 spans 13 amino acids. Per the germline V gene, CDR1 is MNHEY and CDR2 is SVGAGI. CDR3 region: CASSNNRGGGYTF. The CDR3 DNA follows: TGTGCCAGCAGTAACAACAGGGGTGGAGGCTACACCTTC.

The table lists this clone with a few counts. The CDR3 DNA reads TGCGCCAGCAGCTTGGATCCGGGGGACAATCAGCCCCAGCATTTT. Its translation is CASSLDPGDNQPQHF. V gene TRBV5-1 combines with J gene TRBJ1-5, with D perhaps TRBD1 (5 bases). Trimming took 0 bases from V and 3 from J, leaving 10 bases between them. Per germline, CDR1 SGHRS and CDR2 YFSETQ. The CDR3 spans 15 residues.

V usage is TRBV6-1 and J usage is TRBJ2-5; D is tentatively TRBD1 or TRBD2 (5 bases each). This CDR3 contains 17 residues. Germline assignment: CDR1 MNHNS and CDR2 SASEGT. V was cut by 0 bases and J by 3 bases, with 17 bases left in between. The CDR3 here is CASSEAWDGVRKETQYF. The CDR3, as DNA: TGTGCCAGCAGTGAAGCTTGGGACGGAGTAAGAAAAGAGACCCAGTACTTC.

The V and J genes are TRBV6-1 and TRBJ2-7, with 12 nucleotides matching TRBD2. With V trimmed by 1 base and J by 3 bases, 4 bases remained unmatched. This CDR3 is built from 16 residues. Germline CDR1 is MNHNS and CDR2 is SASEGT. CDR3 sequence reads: CASSEGLAGAVYEQYV. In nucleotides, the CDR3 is TGTGCCAGCAGTGAAGGACTAGCGGGGGCGGTCTACGAGCAGTACGTC.

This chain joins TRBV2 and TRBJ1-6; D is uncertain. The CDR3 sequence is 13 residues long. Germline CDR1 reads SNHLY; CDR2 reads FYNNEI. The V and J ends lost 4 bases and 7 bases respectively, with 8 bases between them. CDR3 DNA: TGTGCCAGCAGTGTCGGCTGGAATTCACCCCTCCACTTT. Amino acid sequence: CASSVGWNSPLHF.